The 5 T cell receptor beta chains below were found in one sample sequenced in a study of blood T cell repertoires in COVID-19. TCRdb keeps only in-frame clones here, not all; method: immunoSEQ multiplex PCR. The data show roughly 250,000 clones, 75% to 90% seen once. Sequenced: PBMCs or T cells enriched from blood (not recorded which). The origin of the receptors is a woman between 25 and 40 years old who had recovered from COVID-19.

Here the CDR3 DNA reads TGCGCCAGCAGCCAAGTCCTGACTCAGAACTACGAGCAGTACTTC. Protein: CASSQVLTQNYEQYF. The chain is built from TRBV4-1 and TRBJ2-7; D not certain. This CDR3 has 15 residues. V dropped 1 base and J dropped 3 bases, with 13 bases sitting between them. Germline assignment: CDR1 MGHRA and CDR2 YSYEKL.

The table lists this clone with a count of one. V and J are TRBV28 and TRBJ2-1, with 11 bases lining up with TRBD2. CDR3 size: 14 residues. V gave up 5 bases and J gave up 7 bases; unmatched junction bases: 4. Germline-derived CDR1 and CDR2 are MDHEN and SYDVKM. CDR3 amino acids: CASSLAGGLNEQFF. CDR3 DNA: TGTGCCAGCAGTCTAGCGGGAGGTTTGAATGAGCAGTTCTTC.

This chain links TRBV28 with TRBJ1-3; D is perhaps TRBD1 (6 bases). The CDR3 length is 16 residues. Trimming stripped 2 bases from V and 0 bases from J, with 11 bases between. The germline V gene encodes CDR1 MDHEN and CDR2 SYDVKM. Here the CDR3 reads CASSLGDMTSGNTIYF. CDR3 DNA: TGTGCCAGCAGTTTAGGGGACATGACCTCTGGAAACACCATATATTTT.

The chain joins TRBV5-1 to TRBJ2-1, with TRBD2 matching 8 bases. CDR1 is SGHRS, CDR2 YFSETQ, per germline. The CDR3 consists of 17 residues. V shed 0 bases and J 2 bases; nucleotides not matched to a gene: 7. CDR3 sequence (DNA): TGCGCCAGCAGCTTGGCCGGGGCGGGAGGTCCCTACAATGAGCAGTTCTTC. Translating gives CASSLAGAGGPYNEQFF.

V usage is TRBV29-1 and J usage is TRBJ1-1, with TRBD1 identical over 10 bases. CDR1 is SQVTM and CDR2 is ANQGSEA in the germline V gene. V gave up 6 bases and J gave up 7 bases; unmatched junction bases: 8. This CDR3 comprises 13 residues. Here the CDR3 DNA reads TGCAGCGTGGGGACAGGGGCCCACCTTGAAGCTTTCTTT. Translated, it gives CSVGTGAHLEAFF.